This TCR beta chain was identified during a study of T-cell memory formation after mild COVID-19. This clonotype occurred a few times. This CDR3 spans 14 amino acids. The germline V gene encodes CDR1 SEHNR and CDR2 FQNEAQ (reference sequence). Between the trimmed V and J ends, which lost 3 bases and 3 bases, there was a span of 9 bases. One entry per CDR3 protein, called by TCRdb with MiXCR from the 5' RACE reads. The table lists hundreds of thousands of distinct CDR3 sequences, about 17% of them singletons. The receptor was derived from a man aged 18-30 years who had mild COVID-19 (a few samples of this study predate the infection). Cell type and time point are not known. The source material was PBMCs or a T cell subset sorted from them (not recorded which). The chain recombines TRBV7-9 with TRBJ2-1; TRBD2 is a possible D gene (5 bases). The CDR3 sequence is CASSFRTDYNEQFF. In DNA, the CDR3 is TGTGCCAGCAGCTTTCGGACTGACTACAATGAGCAGTTCTTC.